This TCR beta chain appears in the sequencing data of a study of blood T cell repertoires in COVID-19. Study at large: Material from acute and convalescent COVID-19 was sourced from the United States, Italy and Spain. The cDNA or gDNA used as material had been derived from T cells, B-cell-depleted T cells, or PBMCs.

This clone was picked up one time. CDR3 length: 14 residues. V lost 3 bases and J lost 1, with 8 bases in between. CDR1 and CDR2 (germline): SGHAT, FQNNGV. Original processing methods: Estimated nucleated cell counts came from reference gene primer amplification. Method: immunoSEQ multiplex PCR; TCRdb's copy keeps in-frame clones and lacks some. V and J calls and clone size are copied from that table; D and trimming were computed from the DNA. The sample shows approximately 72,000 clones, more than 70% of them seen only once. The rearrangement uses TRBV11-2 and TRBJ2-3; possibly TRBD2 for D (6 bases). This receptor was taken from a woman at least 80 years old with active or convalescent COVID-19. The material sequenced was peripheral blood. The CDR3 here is CASSFGGGTDTQYF. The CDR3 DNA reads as TGTGCCAGCAGCTTTGGCGGGGGCACAGATACGCAGTATTTT.